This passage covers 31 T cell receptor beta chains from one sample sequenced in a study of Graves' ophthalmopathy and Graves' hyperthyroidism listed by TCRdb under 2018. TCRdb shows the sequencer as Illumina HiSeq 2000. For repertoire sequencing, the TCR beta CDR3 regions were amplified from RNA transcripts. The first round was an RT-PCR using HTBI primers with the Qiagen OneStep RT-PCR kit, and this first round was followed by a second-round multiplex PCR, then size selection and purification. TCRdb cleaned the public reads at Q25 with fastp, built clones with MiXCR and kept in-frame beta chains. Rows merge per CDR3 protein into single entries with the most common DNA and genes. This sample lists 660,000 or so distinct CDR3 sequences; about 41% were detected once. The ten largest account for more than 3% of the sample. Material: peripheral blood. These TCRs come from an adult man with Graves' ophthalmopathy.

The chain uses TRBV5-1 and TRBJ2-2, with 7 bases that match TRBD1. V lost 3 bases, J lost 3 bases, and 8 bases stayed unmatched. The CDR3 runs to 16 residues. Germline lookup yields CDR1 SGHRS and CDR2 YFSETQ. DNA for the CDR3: TGCGCCAGCAGCTCTTACAGGGGCCTGGACACCGGGGAGCTGTTTTTT. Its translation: CASSSYRGLDTGELFF.

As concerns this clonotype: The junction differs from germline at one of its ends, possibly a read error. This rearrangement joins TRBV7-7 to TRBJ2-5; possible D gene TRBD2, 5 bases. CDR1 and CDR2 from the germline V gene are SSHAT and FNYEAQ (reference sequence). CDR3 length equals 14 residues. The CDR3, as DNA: TGTGCTAGCAGCGAAACAGCGGACGGGGAGACCCAGTACTTC. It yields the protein CASSETADGETQYF.

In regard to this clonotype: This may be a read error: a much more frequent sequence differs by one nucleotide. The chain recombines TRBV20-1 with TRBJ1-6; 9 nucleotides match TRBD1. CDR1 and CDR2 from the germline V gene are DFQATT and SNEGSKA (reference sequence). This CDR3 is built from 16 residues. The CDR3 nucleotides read TGCGGTGCCATAACCGGGGGACAGGGAAATGACTCACCCCTCCACTTT. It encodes CGAITGGQGNDSPLHF.

CDR3 DNA: TGTGCCAGCAGTTCCAAGGGAAACCAGCCCCAGCATTTT. Protein: CASSSKGNQPQHF. This chain links TRBV2 with TRBJ1-5; D not certain. Germline V lookup: CDR1 SNHLY, CDR2 FYNNEI. V was clipped by 5 bases and J by 7 bases, with 12 bases between them. This CDR3 is built from 13 residues.

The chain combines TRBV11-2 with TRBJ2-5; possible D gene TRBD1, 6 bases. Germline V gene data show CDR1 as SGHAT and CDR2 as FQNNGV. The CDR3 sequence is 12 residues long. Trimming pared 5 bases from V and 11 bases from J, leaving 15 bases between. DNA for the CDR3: TGTGCCAGCAGCGAAGGACAGTGGGCGCAGTACTTC. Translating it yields CASSEGQWAQYF.

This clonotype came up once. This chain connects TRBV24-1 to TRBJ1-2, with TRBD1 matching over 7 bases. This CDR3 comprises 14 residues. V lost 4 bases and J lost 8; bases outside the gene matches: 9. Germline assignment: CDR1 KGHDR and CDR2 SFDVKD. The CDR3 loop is CATSDLDRDIGYTF. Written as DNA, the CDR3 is TGTGCCACCAGTGACCTTGACAGGGACATCGGCTACACCTTC.

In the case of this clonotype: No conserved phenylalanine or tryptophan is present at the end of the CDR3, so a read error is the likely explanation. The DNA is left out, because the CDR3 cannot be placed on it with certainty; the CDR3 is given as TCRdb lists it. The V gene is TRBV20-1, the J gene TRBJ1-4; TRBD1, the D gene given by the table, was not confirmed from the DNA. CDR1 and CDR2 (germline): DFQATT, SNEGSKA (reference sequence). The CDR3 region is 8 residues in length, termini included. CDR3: CSASTGSY.

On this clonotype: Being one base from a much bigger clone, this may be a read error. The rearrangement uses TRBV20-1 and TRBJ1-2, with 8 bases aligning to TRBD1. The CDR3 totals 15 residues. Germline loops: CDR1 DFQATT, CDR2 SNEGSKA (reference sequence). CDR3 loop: CSAGDNQGAGDGYTF. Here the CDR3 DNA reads TGCAGTGCTGGAGATAATCAGGGGGCAGGGGATGGCTACACCTTC.

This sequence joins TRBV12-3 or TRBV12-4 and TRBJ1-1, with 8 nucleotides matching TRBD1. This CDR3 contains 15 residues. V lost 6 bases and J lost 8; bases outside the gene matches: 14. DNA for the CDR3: TGTGCCAGCAGGGTTGCAGGGGGCGATGTACCCGAAGCTTTCTTT. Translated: CASRVAGGDVPEAFF.

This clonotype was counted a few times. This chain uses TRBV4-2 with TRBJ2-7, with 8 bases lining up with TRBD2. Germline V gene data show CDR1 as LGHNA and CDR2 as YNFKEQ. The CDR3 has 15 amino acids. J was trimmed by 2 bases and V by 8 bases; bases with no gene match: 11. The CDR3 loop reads CASAQDLGGAYEQYF. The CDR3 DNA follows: TGTGCCAGCGCTCAAGATCTCGGGGGGGCCTACGAGCAGTACTTC.

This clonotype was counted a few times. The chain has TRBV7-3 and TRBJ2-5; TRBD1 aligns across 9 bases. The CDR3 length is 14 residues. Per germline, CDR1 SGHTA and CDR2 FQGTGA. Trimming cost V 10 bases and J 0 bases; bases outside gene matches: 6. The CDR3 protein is CAIGTGTHQETQYF. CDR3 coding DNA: TGTGCCATCGGGACAGGGACACACCAAGAGACCCAGTACTTC.

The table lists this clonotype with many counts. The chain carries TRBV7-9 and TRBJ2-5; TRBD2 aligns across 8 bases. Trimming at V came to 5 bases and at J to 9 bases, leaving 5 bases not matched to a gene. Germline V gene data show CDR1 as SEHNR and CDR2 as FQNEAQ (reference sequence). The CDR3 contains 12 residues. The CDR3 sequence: CASSAGRGAQYF. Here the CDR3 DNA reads TGTGCCAGCAGCGCGGGGCGGGGGGCCCAGTACTTC. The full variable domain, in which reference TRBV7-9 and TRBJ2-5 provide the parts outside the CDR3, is DTGVSQNPRHKITKRGQNVTFRCDPISEHNRLYWYRQTLGQGPEFLTYFQNEAQLEKSRLLSDRFSAERPKGSFSTLEIQRTEQGDSAMYLCASSAGRGAQYFGPGTRLLVL.

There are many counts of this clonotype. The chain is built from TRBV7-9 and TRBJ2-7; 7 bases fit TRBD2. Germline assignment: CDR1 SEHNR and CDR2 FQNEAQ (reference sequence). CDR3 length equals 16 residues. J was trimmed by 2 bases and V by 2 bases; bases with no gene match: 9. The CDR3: CASSLRASGKTYEQYF. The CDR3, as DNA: TGTGCCAGCAGCTTACGGGCCAGCGGGAAGACCTACGAGCAGTACTTC.

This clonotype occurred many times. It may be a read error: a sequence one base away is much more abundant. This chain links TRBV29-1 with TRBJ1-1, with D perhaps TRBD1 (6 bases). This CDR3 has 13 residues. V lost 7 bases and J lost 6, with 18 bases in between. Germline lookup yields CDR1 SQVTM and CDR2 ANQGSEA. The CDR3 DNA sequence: TGCAGCGCCCAGGGCATGGAGGGGGCTGAAGCTTTCTTT. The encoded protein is CSAQGMEGAEAFF.

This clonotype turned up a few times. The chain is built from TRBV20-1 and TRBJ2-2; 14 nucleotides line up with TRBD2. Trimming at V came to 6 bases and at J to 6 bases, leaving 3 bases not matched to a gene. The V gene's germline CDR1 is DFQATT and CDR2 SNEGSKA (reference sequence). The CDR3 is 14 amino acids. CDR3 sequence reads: CSAPGLAGAGELFF. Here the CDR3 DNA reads TGCAGTGCCCCGGGACTAGCGGGAGCCGGGGAGCTGTTTTTT.

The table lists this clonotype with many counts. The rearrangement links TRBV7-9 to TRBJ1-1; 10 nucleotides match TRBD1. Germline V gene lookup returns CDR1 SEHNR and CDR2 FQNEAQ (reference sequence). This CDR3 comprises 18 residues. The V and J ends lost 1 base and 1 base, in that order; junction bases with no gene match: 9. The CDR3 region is CASSLGSGQGGWNTEAFF. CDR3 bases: TGTGCCAGCAGCTTAGGTAGCGGACAGGGGGGATGGAACACTGAAGCTTTCTTT.

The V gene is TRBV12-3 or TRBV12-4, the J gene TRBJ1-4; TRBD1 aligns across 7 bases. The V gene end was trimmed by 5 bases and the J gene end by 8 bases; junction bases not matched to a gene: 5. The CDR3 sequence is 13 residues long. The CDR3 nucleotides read TGTGCCAGCAGTCAGGGGGTTTCGGAAAAACTGTTTTTT. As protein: CASSQGVSEKLFF.

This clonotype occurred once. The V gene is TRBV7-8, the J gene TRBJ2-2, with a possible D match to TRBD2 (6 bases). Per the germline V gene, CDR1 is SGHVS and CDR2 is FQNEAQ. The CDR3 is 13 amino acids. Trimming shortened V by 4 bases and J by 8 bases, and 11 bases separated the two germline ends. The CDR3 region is CASSSRRVGELFF. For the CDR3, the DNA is TGTGCCAGCAGCTCAAGGAGGGTAGGGGAGCTGTTTTTT.

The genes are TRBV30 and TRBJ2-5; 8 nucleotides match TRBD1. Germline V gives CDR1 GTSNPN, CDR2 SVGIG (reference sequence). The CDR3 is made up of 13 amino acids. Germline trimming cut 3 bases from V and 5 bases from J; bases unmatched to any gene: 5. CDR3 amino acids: CAWSLGDRETQYF. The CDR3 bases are TGTGCCTGGAGCTTGGGGGACAGGGAGACCCAGTACTTC.

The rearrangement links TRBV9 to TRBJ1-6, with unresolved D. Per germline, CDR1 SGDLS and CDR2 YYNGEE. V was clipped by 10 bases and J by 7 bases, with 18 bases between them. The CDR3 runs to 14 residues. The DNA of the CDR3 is TGTGCCTGGAGTGTACTCGACACCAATTCACCCCTCCACTTT. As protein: CAWSVLDTNSPLHF.

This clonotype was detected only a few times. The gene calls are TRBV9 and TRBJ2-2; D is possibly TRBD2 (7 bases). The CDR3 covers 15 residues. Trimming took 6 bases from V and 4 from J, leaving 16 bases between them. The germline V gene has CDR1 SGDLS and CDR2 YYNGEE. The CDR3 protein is CASTRGGGGTGELFF. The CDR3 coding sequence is TGTGCCAGCACCAGAGGCGGGGGCGGCACCGGGGAGCTGTTTTTT.

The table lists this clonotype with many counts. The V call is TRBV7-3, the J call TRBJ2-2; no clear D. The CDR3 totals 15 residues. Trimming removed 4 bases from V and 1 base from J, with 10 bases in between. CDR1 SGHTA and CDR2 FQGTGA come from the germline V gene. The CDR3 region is CASSSDGWNTGELFF. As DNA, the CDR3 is TGTGCCAGCAGCTCGGACGGATGGAACACCGGGGAGCTGTTTTTT.

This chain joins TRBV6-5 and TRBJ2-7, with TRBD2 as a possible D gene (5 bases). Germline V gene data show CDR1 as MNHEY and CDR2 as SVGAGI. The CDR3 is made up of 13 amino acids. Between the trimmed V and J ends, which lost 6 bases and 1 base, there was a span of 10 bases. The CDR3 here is CASRSGPSYEQYF. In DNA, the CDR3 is TGTGCCAGCAGGAGCGGACCTTCCTACGAGCAGTACTTC.

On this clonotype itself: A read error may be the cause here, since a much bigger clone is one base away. DNA of the CDR3: TGCAGTGCTCCTGGGACAGGGGATGGCAAACAGCCCCAGCATTTT. This translates into CSAPGTGDGKQPQHF. The rearrangement links TRBV20-1 to TRBJ1-5; 10 bases are shared with TRBD1. Germline-derived CDR1 and CDR2 are DFQATT and SNEGSKA (reference sequence). The CDR3 is made up of 15 amino acids.

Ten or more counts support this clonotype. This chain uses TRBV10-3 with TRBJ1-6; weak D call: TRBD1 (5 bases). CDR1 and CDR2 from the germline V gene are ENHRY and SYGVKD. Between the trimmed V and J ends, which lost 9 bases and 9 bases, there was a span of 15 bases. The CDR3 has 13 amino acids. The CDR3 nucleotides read TGTGCCATGGGGGAAAGAATGGGTTCACCCCTCCACTTT. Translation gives CAMGERMGSPLHF.

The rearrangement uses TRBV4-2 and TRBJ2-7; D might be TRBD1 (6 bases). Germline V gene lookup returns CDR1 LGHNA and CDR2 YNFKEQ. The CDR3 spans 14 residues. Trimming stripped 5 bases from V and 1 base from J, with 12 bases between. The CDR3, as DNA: TGTGCCAGCAGCGGGGGCAGGGAGTCCTACGAGCAGTACTTC. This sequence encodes CASSGGRESYEQYF.

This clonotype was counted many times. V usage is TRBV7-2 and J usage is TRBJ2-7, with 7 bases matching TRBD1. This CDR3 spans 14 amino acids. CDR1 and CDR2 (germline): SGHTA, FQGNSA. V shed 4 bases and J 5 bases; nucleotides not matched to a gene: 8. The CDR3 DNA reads TGTGCCAGCAGCTCTGACAGGGTGGGCCACGAGCAGTACTTC. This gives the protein CASSSDRVGHEQYF.

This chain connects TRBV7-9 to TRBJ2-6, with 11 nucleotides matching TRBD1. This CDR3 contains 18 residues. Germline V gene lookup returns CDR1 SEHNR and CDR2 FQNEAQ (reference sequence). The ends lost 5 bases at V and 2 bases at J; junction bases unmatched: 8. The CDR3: CASSPPGQGVAGANVLTF. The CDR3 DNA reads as TGTGCCAGCAGCCCCCCGGGACAGGGGGTAGCTGGGGCCAACGTCCTGACTTTC.

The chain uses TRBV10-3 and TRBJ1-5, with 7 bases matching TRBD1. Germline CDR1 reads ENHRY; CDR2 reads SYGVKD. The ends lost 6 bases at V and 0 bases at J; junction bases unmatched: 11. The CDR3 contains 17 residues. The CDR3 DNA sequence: TGTGCCATCAGCGCAAAGGGGACAGTTAATAGCAATCAGCCCCAGCATTTT. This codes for CAISAKGTVNSNQPQHF.

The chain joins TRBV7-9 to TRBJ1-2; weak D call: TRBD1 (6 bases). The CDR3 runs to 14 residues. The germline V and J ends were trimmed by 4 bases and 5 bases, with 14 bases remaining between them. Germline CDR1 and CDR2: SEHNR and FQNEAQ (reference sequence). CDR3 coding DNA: TGTGCCAGCAGCTCTACCCAGGGGCCGTATGGCTACACCTTC. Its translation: CASSSTQGPYGYTF.

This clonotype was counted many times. The CDR3 protein is CASSIERGQGFYEQYF. CDR3 coding DNA: TGTGCCAGTAGTATAGAGCGGGGACAGGGATTCTACGAGCAGTACTTC. The chain carries TRBV19 and TRBJ2-7; 9 positions agree with TRBD1. V lost 0 bases and J lost 3; bases outside the gene matches: 6. Germline V lookup: CDR1 LNHDA, CDR2 SQIVND (reference sequence). The CDR3 spans 16 residues.